This T cell receptor (beta chain) derives from a study of naive and memory T cell subsets. General observations from the study: Over 90% of naive TCR sequences appeared only once, unlike memory subsets.

In this sample, this clonotype turned up many times. Its antigen remains unidentified. Both TRBC1 and TRBC2 were covered by a beta constant-region primer of two equimolar oligonucleotides. MiXCR, applied by TCRdb to the UMI-ligation and nested PCR reads, yields one record per CDR3 protein. The table lists roughly 140,000 distinct CDR3 sequences, approximately 15% of them singletons, with just over 0.14% in the top ten. CD4+ T cell IFNgamma after overnight CMV lysate exposure gave donor CMV status. Per the germline V gene, CDR1 is ENHRY and CDR2 is SYGVKD. The CDR3 loop spans 13 amino acids. The V gene end was trimmed by 9 bases and the J gene end by 3 bases; junction bases not matched to a gene: 3.

The receptor's source is a human donor in good health. V usage is TRBV10-3 and J usage is TRBJ2-3, with 10 bases aligning to TRBD2. Sample: naive CD4+ T cells from blood. The CDR3 DNA follows: TGTGCCATACGGACTAGCGGTACAGATACGCAGTATTTT. Its translation is CAIRTSGTDTQYF.